This T cell receptor (beta chain) is from a study of blood T cell repertoires in COVID-19. V was clipped by 3 bases and J by 4 bases, with 9 bases between them. The germline V gene has CDR1 LNHDA and CDR2 SQIVND (reference sequence). The CDR3 has 13 amino acids. The table lists this clone with a count of one. TCRdb keeps only in-frame clones here, not all; method: immunoSEQ multiplex PCR. The sample consists of 200,000 to 250,000 clones, 80% to 85% of them appearing once. Sample: peripheral blood. This clonotype originated in a man younger than 40 with active or convalescent COVID-19. The V call is TRBV19, the J call TRBJ1-1; D is unresolved. CDR3 protein: CASSIAAGTEAFF. DNA for the CDR3: TGTGCCAGTAGTATTGCCGCGGGCACTGAAGCTTTCTTT.